This TCR beta chain was retrieved from a study of metastatic and nonmetastatic thyroid tumors. The study, taken as a whole, reports: According to reports, the diversity of TCR beta was significantly higher in malignant thyroid tumors than in benign nodules, and this held in both blood and tumor samples.

Among the patients, none had received any treatment before thyroid surgery. This clone was detected many times. As yet, its antigen is unknown. The V and J ends lost 4 bases and 1 base respectively, with 9 bases between them. CDR3 length: 14 amino acids. With MiXCR, TCRdb called clones anew from the PCR reads. The sample lists around 40,000 clones, approximately 13% occurring once. The TCR comes from a female donor with papillary thyroid cancer or a benign thyroid nodule (not recorded which). Some clones in this sample may be carry-over from other donors' samples. This chain uses TRBV12-3 or TRBV12-4 with TRBJ2-3; D call uncertain. The specimen was blood. In DNA, the CDR3 is TGTGCCAGCAGTTACGGGCGGCGCACAGATACGCAGTATTTT. Residues: CASSYGRRTDTQYF.